A selection of T cell receptor beta chains follows, all from one sample in a study of cytomegalovirus exposure and HLA in healthy donors. Data came from immunoSEQ multiplex PCR; TCRdb stores just in-frame clones and leaves some out. The top ten hold roughly 3% of the sample, which has about 200,000 clones, around 73% seen once. Sequenced sample: PBMCs. The receptors derive from a woman between 25 and 40 years old in good health and CMV-seronegative. The conserved cysteine and the conserved F or W are not part of the CDR3 here. The order of the fields is V gene, J gene, CDR3 protein.

>TRBV6-5|TRBJ1-5
ASSWQYSNQPQH
>TRBV27|TRBJ1-5
ASSLSAGESNQPQH
>TRBV5-4|TRBJ1-4
ASSRTAGEKLF
>TRBV6-4|TRBJ2-1
ASSHISGTSGSVNEQF
>TRBV7-9|TRBJ2-3
ASPPFGLAKVVADTQY
>TRBV30|TRBJ2-3
AWSSNPADTQY
>TRBV5-4|TRBJ2-2
ASSFAGTSATGELF
>TRBV19|TRBJ2-3
ATKGDRETDTQY
>TRBV19|TRBJ2-1
ASSMAGFGEQF
>TRBV6-1|TRBJ1-5
ASSDSPGGNQPQH
>TRBV2|TRBJ1-2
ASHPTGHGYT
>TRBV2|TRBJ1-2
ASSDPSYGYT
>TRBV7-2|TRBJ2-2
ASSFNANTGELF
>TRBV7-3|TRBJ2-5
ASGIAGGIQETQY
>TRBV19|TRBJ1-1
ASSPPDRGNTEAF
>TRBV6-1|TRBJ1-2
ASRVRASHGYT
>TRBV4-1|TRBJ2-7
ASSQEGGLGYEQY
>TRBV19|TRBJ2-5
ASSIASGAETQY
>TRBV4-2|TRBJ2-3
ASSQEDYRTDTQY
>TRBV2|TRBJ1-6
ASSGGLSYNSPLH
>TRBV5-4|TRBJ2-5
ASSLRASETQY
>TRBV28|TRBJ2-5
ASSLPQETQY
>TRBV27|TRBJ2-3
ASSPRDYSTDTQY
>TRBV4-1|TRBJ1-6
ASSQEIRIPTIYNSPLH
>TRBV6-1|TRBJ1-1
ASRTSNTEAF
>TRBV2|TRBJ1-5
ASSQRARYSNQPQH
>TRBV9|TRBJ1-2
ASSAPGQEYGYT
>TRBV6-5|TRBJ1-4
ASSLQGSNEKLF
>TRBV7-9|TRBJ1-2
AGGGIGYT
>TRBV18|TRBJ2-2
ASSGRNTGELF
>TRBV11-2|TRBJ1-1
ASSFRGQANTEAF
>TRBV5-1|TRBJ2-1
ASSPGWTGQYNEQF
>TRBV7-9|TRBJ1-5
ASSSRPFQTGSTQPQH
>TRBV6-5|TRBJ2-7
ASSYSVDAEVGEQY
>TRBV6-5|TRBJ2-1
ASSSPTSGSRNEQF
>TRBV30|TRBJ1-1
AWSEGTGAEAF
>TRBV5-1|TRBJ2-5
ASSLGAGNEY
>TRBV11-3|TRBJ2-2
ASSLSQGGSGELF
>TRBV5-6|TRBJ1-1
ASSLGLEGFHWEAF
>TRBV7-6|TRBJ2-3
ASRNRGLGTDTQY
>TRBV29-1|TRBJ2-5
SVLAEGASQY
>TRBV15|TRBJ2-7
ATSARGNYEQY
>TRBV6-1|TRBJ1-1
ASSRQGTTEAF
>TRBV30|TRBJ2-1
AWSRDSIGEQF
>TRBV5-1|TRBJ1-1
ASGNRGMNTEAF
>TRBV7-9|TRBJ2-7
ASSSTDRGPSYEQY
>TRBV27|TRBJ2-6
ASSGTGVTGANVLT
>TRBV4-2|TRBJ2-7
ASDSTGLGEQY